The subject of this entry is one T cell receptor beta chain. This sample is drawn from a study of cytomegalovirus exposure and HLA in healthy donors. In the PCR, 60 Vbeta and 13 Jbeta primers were used. Assay: immunoSEQ multiplex PCR; the TCRdb copy retains only in-frame clones and omits some. The data contain approximately 130,000 clones, roughly four fifths of them singletons. The TCR originated in a woman aged 50 to 60 in good health and CMV-seronegative. The sequenced material came from PBMCs.

The CDR3: CASSSPRVAGEGLAYNEQFF. The CDR3 DNA sequence: TGTGCCAGCAGCTCCCCGAGGGTAGCGGGAGAAGGTTTGGCCTACAATGAGCAGTTCTTC. V and J are TRBV7-6 and TRBJ2-1, with 9 bases identical to TRBD2. J lost 2 bases, V lost 4 bases, and 18 bases had no gene match. The germline CDR1 and CDR2 sequences are SGHVS and FNYEAQ. The length of the CDR3 is 20 residues.